These 32 T cell receptor beta chains originate from one sample sequenced in a study of control samples from healthy donors and cancer patients. Method: immunoSEQ multiplex PCR; TCRdb's copy keeps in-frame clones and lacks some. The data contain 150,000 to 200,000 clones, about nine tenths of them singletons. Sequenced sample: blood. These receptor sequences come from a woman in her 30s in good health.

The CDR3 protein is CASSGQGRDTQYF. CDR3 bases: TGTGCCAGCAGCGGACAGGGCAGAGATACGCAGTATTTT. The chain carries TRBV7-3 and TRBJ2-3; the match to TRBD1 covers 8 bases. V lost 5 bases and J lost 5; bases outside the gene matches: 3. In germline, CDR1 is SGHTA, CDR2 FQGTGA. The CDR3 has 13 amino acids. The variable domain in full, completed from reference TRBV7-3 and TRBJ2-3, reads GAGVSQTPSNKVTEKGKYVELRCDPISGHTALYWYRQSLGQGPEFLIYFQGTGAADDSGLPNDRFFAVRPEGSVSTLKIQRTERGDSAVYLCASSGQGRDTQYFGPGTRLTVL.

This chain connects TRBV3-1 (or the pseudogene TRBV3-2) to TRBJ1-6, with a tentative D call TRBD1 (5 bases). CDR3 length: 13 residues. V lost 4 bases, J lost 7 bases, and 8 bases lay in between. CDR1 LGHDT and CDR2 YNNKEL come from the germline V gene (reference sequence). Written as DNA, the CDR3 is TGTGCCAGCAGCCGAGACAGAAATTCACCCCTCCACTTT. Translating it yields CASSRDRNSPLHF.

The chain uses TRBV7-2 and TRBJ1-6; 9 bases are a match to TRBD1. The CDR3 spans 16 residues. J gave up 9 bases and V 0 bases, and 6 bases lay outside the gene matches. CDR1 is SGHTA, CDR2 FQGNSA, per germline. DNA of the CDR3: TGTGCCAGCAGCTTAGCGGGGACAGGGAGTCGTTCACCCCTCCACTTT. Amino acids: CASSLAGTGSRSPLHF.

This clone was seen a single time. The V gene is TRBV6-4, the J gene TRBJ2-1, with TRBD2 matching over 8 bases. V shed 2 bases, J shed 4 bases, and the junction held 4 bases outside the gene matches. Looked up from germline, CDR1 is MRHNA and CDR2 is SNTAGT. The CDR3 has 15 residues. CDR3 DNA: TGTGCCAGCAGTGACGTGGCTAGCGGGTACAATGAGCAGTTCTTC. This translates into CASSDVASGYNEQFF.

This chain connects TRBV29-1 to TRBJ2-1; 7 bases agree with TRBD2. Germline V lookup: CDR1 SQVTM, CDR2 ANQGSEA. Losses at the gene ends were 4 bases for V and 3 bases for J; bases not matched to a gene: 6. The CDR3 runs to 14 residues. The CDR3 DNA reads TGCAGCGTTGGGGAGCGGGGTTACTACAATGAGCAGTTCTTC. Its protein product is CSVGERGYYNEQFF.

This chain uses TRBV4-2 with TRBJ1-5, with 9 bases matching TRBD1. J gave up 2 bases and V 5 bases, and 4 bases lay outside the gene matches. The CDR3 runs 15 residues. Germline V CDR1 and CDR2: LGHNA, YNFKEQ. The CDR3 reads CASSEQGAGNQPQHF. CDR3 coding DNA: TGTGCCAGCAGCGAACAGGGGGCTGGCAATCAGCCCCAGCATTTT.

The CDR3 DNA is TGCAGCGTTGAAGCGGCAGGGGGTGCGCAGTACTTC. As protein: CSVEAAGGAQYF. The V call is TRBV29-1, the J call TRBJ2-7; 7 nucleotides line up with TRBD1. The length of the CDR3 is 12 residues. Germline CDR1 and CDR2: SQVTM and ANQGSEA. J was trimmed by 9 bases and V by 1 base; bases with no gene match: 6.

This chain joins TRBV19 and TRBJ1-4; a weak D match, TRBD1 (5 bases). Germline CDR1 reads LNHDA; CDR2 reads SQIVND (reference sequence). V was clipped by 5 bases and J by 3 bases, with 10 bases between them. The CDR3 is 14 residues long. CDR3 DNA sequence: TGTGCCAGTAGTCGCGGGACGGCTAATGAAAAACTGTTTTTT. Protein product: CASSRGTANEKLFF.

The chain has TRBV14 and TRBJ1-4; the D gene is possibly TRBD1 (5 bases). Germline values: CDR1 SGHDN, CDR2 FVKESK. This CDR3 has 15 amino acids. V gave up 5 bases and J gave up 3 bases, with 13 bases separating them. CDR3 residues: CASSAATAPNEKLFF. The DNA of the CDR3 is TGTGCCAGCAGCGCCGCGACAGCCCCTAATGAAAAACTGTTTTTT.

The CDR3 protein is CASSGTSGGAKTDTQYF. The CDR3 bases are TGTGCCAGCAGTGGGACTAGCGGGGGGGCGAAAACAGATACGCAGTATTTT. J is TRBJ2-3 and V is TRBV6-1, with TRBD2 matching 15 bases. Per germline, CDR1 MNHNS and CDR2 SASEGT. The trim removed 4 bases at V and 3 bases at J, leaving 5 bases unmatched. The CDR3 extends over 17 amino acids.

This clone was detected only once. The chain links TRBV9 to TRBJ1-5; D is unclear. The ends were cut back, 2 bases at V and 3 bases at J, with 12 bases in the middle. The CDR3 loop spans 15 amino acids. CDR1 is SGDLS, CDR2 YYNGEE, per germline. The CDR3 loop reads CASSVREEDNQPQHF. The CDR3 DNA sequence: TGTGCCAGCAGCGTCCGGGAGGAGGACAATCAGCCCCAGCATTTT.

This chain uses TRBV12-5 with TRBJ2-6; D might be TRBD1 (6 bases). The CDR3 totals 14 residues. Trimming took off 6 bases at V and 3 bases at J, with 9 bases between the two ends. CDR1 is LGHNT, CDR2 FRNRAP, per germline. For the CDR3, the DNA is TGTGCTAGTGGATCAGGGGATGGGGCCAACGTCCTGACTTTC. This translates into CASGSGDGANVLTF.

The V and J genes are TRBV4-3 and TRBJ2-3; maybe TRBD1 (5 bases). Deletions cut 1 base from V and 2 bases from J, with 10 bases between. CDR3 size: 15 residues. Germline V gene lookup returns CDR1 LGHNA and CDR2 YSLEER. CDR3 region: CASSQAARATDTQYF. CDR3 bases: TGCGCCAGCAGCCAAGCGGCCAGGGCCACAGATACGCAGTATTTT.

The V and J genes are TRBV3-1 (or the pseudogene TRBV3-2) and TRBJ2-7; D is uncertain. Germline loops: CDR1 LGHDT, CDR2 YNNKEL (reference sequence). The CDR3 runs 13 residues. Trimming stripped 4 bases from V and 0 bases from J, with 7 bases between. The CDR3 loop reads CASSRTDSYEQYF. For the CDR3, the DNA is TGTGCCAGCAGCCGTACAGACTCCTACGAGCAGTACTTC.

This clone showed up just once. The V call is TRBV9, the J call TRBJ1-6; D remains unclear. The germline gives CDR1 SGDLS, CDR2 YYNGEE. This CDR3 spans 15 amino acids. Trimming took off 3 bases at V and 3 bases at J, with 10 bases between the two ends. CDR3 amino acids: CASSEGQYYNSPLHF. DNA of the CDR3: TGTGCCAGCAGCGAAGGGCAATACTATAATTCACCCCTCCACTTT.

This clone appeared a single time. The chain has TRBV3-1 (or the pseudogene TRBV3-2) and TRBJ1-1; D ambiguous. This CDR3 spans 15 amino acids. Germline CDR1 is LGHDT and CDR2 is YNNKEL (reference sequence). Trimming took 0 bases from V and 0 from J, leaving 8 bases between them. The CDR3 DNA reads as TGTGCCAGCAGCCAAGATGGACTTATGAACACTGAAGCTTTCTTT. Its translation is CASSQDGLMNTEAFF.

The chain recombines TRBV7-2 with TRBJ2-5, with D perhaps TRBD2 (7 bases). V lost 0 bases to trimming and J lost 4 bases, with 12 bases between them. The CDR3 runs 15 residues. Germline V gene sequence: CDR1 SGHTA, CDR2 FQGNSA. The CDR3 loop is CASSLAGGPVETQYF. DNA of the CDR3: TGTGCCAGCAGCTTAGCGGGGGGGCCGGTAGAGACCCAGTACTTC.

This clone was found once. The V gene is TRBV6-5, the J gene TRBJ2-6, with D possibly matching TRBD1 (6 bases). Trimming pared 4 bases from V and 2 bases from J, leaving 9 bases between. CDR1 MNHEY and CDR2 SVGAGI come from the germline V gene. The CDR3 runs 15 residues. The chain's CDR3 is CASSSGTPGANVLTF. The DNA for the CDR3 is TGTGCCAGCAGTTCCGGGACACCTGGGGCCAACGTCCTGACTTTC.

The genes are TRBV6-4 and TRBJ1-1, with D hard to call. This CDR3 is 11 amino acids long. Trimming removed 10 bases at V and 1 base at J, with 7 bases between. CDR1 and CDR2 (germline): MRHNA, SNTAGT. CDR3 sequence reads: CANPQNTEAFF. CDR3 DNA sequence: TGTGCCAACCCACAGAACACTGAAGCTTTCTTT.

The chain recombines TRBV10-3 with TRBJ2-1, with 9 bases matching TRBD2. The CDR3 contains 14 residues. J lost 7 bases, V lost 3 bases, and 4 bases had no gene match. Per germline, CDR1 ENHRY and CDR2 SYGVKD. Written as DNA, the CDR3 is TGTGCCATCAGTGATGCGGGAGGGGGGAATGAGCAGTTCTTC. Translated: CAISDAGGGNEQFF.

The rearrangement uses TRBV11-1 and TRBJ2-6; no clear D gene. CDR1 and CDR2 from the germline V gene are SGHAT and FQDESV (reference sequence). V shed 5 bases and J shed 2 bases, with 7 bases lying between them. There are 14 residues in the CDR3. This chain's CDR3 is CASSPRTGANVLTF. The DNA for the CDR3 is TGTGCCAGCAGCCCAAGAACTGGGGCCAACGTCCTGACTTTC.

The chain recombines TRBV20-1 with TRBJ1-2; no reliable D call. Trimming removed 1 base from V and 8 bases from J, with 8 bases in between. CDR3 length: 11 amino acids. The germline gives CDR1 DFQATT, CDR2 SNEGSKA (reference sequence). CDR3: CSARGGGGYTF. In DNA form, the CDR3 reads TGCAGTGCTAGAGGGGGTGGAGGCTACACCTTC.

The V and J genes are TRBV7-9 and TRBJ1-4; 7 nucleotides agree with TRBD1. This CDR3 contains 15 residues. V shed 6 bases and J 8 bases; nucleotides not matched to a gene: 12. Germline V gene data show CDR1 as SEHNR and CDR2 as FQNEAQ (reference sequence). CDR3 bases: TGTGCCAGCAGTACCCGACAGGGAGGGAGCGAAAAACTGTTTTTT. Translated, it gives CASSTRQGGSEKLFF.

The chain couples TRBV6-4 to TRBJ2-1; D tentatively reads TRBD1 or TRBD2 (5 bases each). The CDR3 extends over 15 amino acids. Germline loops: CDR1 MRHNA, CDR2 SNTAGT. The ends were cut back, 5 bases at V and 3 bases at J, with 14 bases in the middle. This CDR3 reads CASSKTVGDYNEQFF. DNA of the CDR3: TGTGCCAGCAGTAAGACAGTGGGGGACTACAATGAGCAGTTCTTC.

This chain connects TRBV6-4 to TRBJ2-7; no clear D. V was pared by 7 bases and J by 0 bases, with 4 bases between. CDR1 and CDR2 from the germline V gene are MRHNA and SNTAGT. This CDR3 contains 11 residues. This chain's CDR3 is CASKFSYEQYF. The DNA for the CDR3 is TGTGCCAGCAAGTTCTCCTACGAGCAGTACTTC.

The V gene is TRBV9, the J gene TRBJ2-5; 9 nucleotides match TRBD1. Germline V gives CDR1 SGDLS, CDR2 YYNGEE. The CDR3 sequence is 14 residues long. Germline trimming cut 4 bases from V and 5 bases from J; bases unmatched to any gene: 6. The CDR3 loop is CASSRRTGDETQYF. CDR3 bases: TGTGCCAGCAGCAGAAGGACAGGGGATGAGACCCAGTACTTC. Drawing the rest from reference TRBV9 and TRBJ2-5, the complete variable domain is DSGVTQTPKHLITATGQRVTLRCSPRSGDLSVYWYQQSLDQGLQFLIQYYNGEERAKGNILERFSAQQFPDLHSELNLSSLELGDSALYFCASSRRTGDETQYFGPGTRLLVL.

The chain employs TRBV25-1 and TRBJ1-4, with TRBD1 matching 10 bases. V lost 3 bases, J lost 0 bases, and 7 bases stayed unmatched. Per the germline V gene, CDR1 is MGHDK and CDR2 is SYGVNS. This CDR3 region has 18 residues. CDR3 protein: CASSESGTGVSTNEKLFF. The CDR3, as DNA: TGTGCCAGCAGTGAGTCCGGGACAGGGGTCTCAACTAATGAAAAACTGTTTTTT.

The count of this clone is one. V usage is TRBV27 and J usage is TRBJ2-1, with 13 nucleotides matching TRBD2. The CDR3 runs to 15 residues. The trim removed 6 bases at V and 2 bases at J, leaving 1 base unmatched. CDR1 and CDR2 (germline): MNHEY, SMNVEV (reference sequence). The CDR3 nucleotides are TGTGCCAGCAGACTAGCGGGAGGGCCCTACAATGAGCAGTTCTTC. It codes for CASRLAGGPYNEQFF.

This rearrangement joins TRBV19 to TRBJ1-5, with 10 bases that match TRBD1. Germline V CDR1 and CDR2: LNHDA, SQIVND (reference sequence). The CDR3 covers 15 residues. Trimming cost V 7 bases and J 1 base; bases outside gene matches: 4. CDR3 in amino acids: CASTPGQGSNQPQHF. In nucleotides, the CDR3 is TGTGCCAGTACCCCGGGACAGGGGAGCAATCAGCCCCAGCATTTT.

J is TRBJ1-1 and V is TRBV5-1; 10 nucleotides line up with TRBD1. The length of the CDR3 is 17 residues. Losses at the gene ends were 5 bases for V and 0 bases for J; bases not matched to a gene: 10. CDR1 SGHRS and CDR2 YFSETQ come from the germline V gene. Here the CDR3 DNA reads TGCGCCAGCAGGTCGGGACAGGGGATCGGGTTGAACACTGAAGCTTTCTTT. Translating gives CASRSGQGIGLNTEAFF.

The chain carries TRBV28 and TRBJ1-6; D might be TRBD1 (5 bases). CDR3 size: 12 residues. Germline lookup yields CDR1 MDHEN and CDR2 SYDVKM. V lost 1 base and J 10 bases, leaving 5 bases between the germline ends. The CDR3 loop reads CASSLSGSPLHF. Here the CDR3 DNA reads TGTGCCAGCAGTTTATCAGGGTCACCCCTCCACTTT.

This chain connects TRBV2 to TRBJ1-4; tentative D call: TRBD1 (6 bases). Trimming took 5 bases from V and 2 from J, leaving 9 bases between them. The CDR3 extends over 14 amino acids. CDR1 is SNHLY and CDR2 is FYNNEI in the germline V gene. Written as DNA, the CDR3 is TGTGCCAGCAGTACAGGGACGACTAATGAAAAACTGTTTTTT. Its protein is CASSTGTTNEKLFF.